A selection of T cell receptor beta chains follows, all from one sample in a study of cytomegalovirus exposure and HLA in healthy donors. Only in-frame clones appear in the TCRdb table, and some are missing; sequencing was by immunoSEQ multiplex PCR. The sample carries some 150,000 clones, about 70% recorded once. The sequencing input was PBMCs. These receptors were collected from a man aged 18 to 30 in good health and CMV-seronegative. Each CDR3 is given with its conserved first and last residue. A D gene is named only where the DNA matches it firmly. For some rows the clone size is stated as once, few or many, or as a class when expanded; others skip it.

>.|TRBJ1-1|15|TRBV4-3|.
TGCGCCAGCAGCCCCTGGCATGGAGAGAACACTGAAGCTTTCTTT
CASSPWHGENTEAFF
>TRBD2|TRBJ2-3|16|TRBV18|.
TGTGCCAGCCGACAGACGCTAGCGGGGCGTCAAGATACGCAGTATTTT
CASRQTLAGRQDTQYF
>TRBD1|TRBJ1-5|18|TRBV2|.
TGTGCCAGCAGTGAGTTTTTAGGGGGGGACAGGTTCAATCAGCCCCAGCATTTT
CASSEFLGGDRFNQPQHF
>TRBD1|TRBJ2-1|16|TRBV7-9|.
TGTGCCAGCAGCTTCTTCCGGGACAGTAGGTACAATGAGCAGTTCTTC
CASSFFRDSRYNEQFF
>TRBD1|TRBJ2-2|16|TRBV5-1|.
TGCGCCAGCAGCCTCAGACAGGGATCAAACACCGGGGAGCTGTTTTTT
CASSLRQGSNTGELFF
>TRBD1|TRBJ1-5|16|TRBV11-2|.
TGTGCCAGCAGCCTTACAGGGGTTGGGAGCAATCAGCCCCAGCATTTT
CASSLTGVGSNQPQHF
>.|TRBJ1-5|15|TRBV30|.
TGTGCCTGGAGTGTACACGAGGCAGGGGTCCAGCCCCAGCATTTT
CAWSVHEAGVQPQHF
>TRBD1|TRBJ1-1|15|TRBV11-1|.
TGTGCCAGCAGCCCGATACTTGACAGGGCCCCTGAAGCTTTCTTT
CASSPILDRAPEAFF
>.|TRBJ2-3|15|TRBV7-8|.
TGTGCCAGCAGCTTATCCGGGTACGGTCCAGATACGCAGTATTTT
CASSLSGYGPDTQYF
>.|TRBJ2-3|14|TRBV28|once
TGTGCCAGCATCCCGCAGACTAGCACAGATACGCAGTATTTT
CASIPQTSTDTQYF
>.|TRBJ2-3|14|TRBV5-8|.
TGTGCCAGTGCAGGGCTCGGAAGCACAGATACGCAGTATTTT
CASAGLGSTDTQYF
>.|TRBJ1-1|14|TRBV30|.
TGTGCCTGGATCCCTCGGACACCAAAAAATGAAGCTTTCTTT
CAWIPRTPKNEAFF
>.|TRBJ2-1|16|TRBV6-6|few
TGTGCCAGCAGTCCGACGGGTCCAAGCTCCTACAATGAGCAGTTCTTC
CASSPTGPSSYNEQFF
>TRBD1|TRBJ2-7|15|TRBV10-2|.
TGCGCCAGCAGCAGAACAGGGGTTCCATCGTACGAGCAGTACTTC
CASSRTGVPSYEQYF
>TRBD1|TRBJ1-2|15|TRBV28|few
TGTGCCAGCAGTTACAGGGGGGTAGGCCTCGGAGGCTACACCTTC
CASSYRGVGLGGYTF
>TRBD1|TRBJ2-3|16|TRBV4-1|.
TGCGCCAGCAGTCCAGGGCTGGACAGGGGCACAGATACGCAGTATTTT
CASSPGLDRGTDTQYF
>.|TRBJ2-7|14|TRBV7-9|.
TGTGCCAGCAGCTTTTTGCCAGGCAACTACGAGCAGTACTTC
CASSFLPGNYEQYF
>TRBD1|TRBJ1-2|12|TRBV23-1|.
TGCGCCAGGAGGACAGGGGACTATGGCTACACCTTC
CARRTGDYGYTF
>TRBD2|TRBJ2-1|15|TRBV6-5|.
TGTGCCAGCAGTTCCGGGACTAGCGGGGACAATGAGCAGTTCTTC
CASSSGTSGDNEQFF
>TRBD1|TRBJ1-2|16|TRBV9|few
TGTGCCAGCAGCTTACAGCCAGGGGGCGATGGCTATGGCTACACCTTC
CASSLQPGGDGYGYTF
>TRBD2|TRBJ2-3|17|TRBV28|.
TGTGCCAGCAGTCCCATGTGGGTAGCGGGGAGCACAGATACGCAGTATTTT
CASSPMWVAGSTDTQYF
>TRBD1|TRBJ2-5|14|TRBV28|.
TGTGCCAGCAGGGATCCCTCAGGACAGGGTAGCCAGTACTTC
CASRDPSGQGSQYF
>.|TRBJ1-2|14|TRBV2|.
TGTGCCAGCAGAATAGACAGGACCGACTATGGCTACACCTTC
CASRIDRTDYGYTF
>TRBD1|TRBJ1-1|15|TRBV9|.
TGTGCCAGCAGCGCAACGGGACAGGGTAACACTGAAGCTTTCTTT
CASSATGQGNTEAFF
>.|TRBJ1-5|13|TRBV5-4|once
TGTGCCAGCAGTGCGGACAACAATCAGCCCCAGCATTTT
CASSADNNQPQHF
>.|TRBJ2-1|13|TRBV5-1|.
TGCGCCAGCAGTTACAGACAGTCCAATGAGCAGTTCTTC
CASSYRQSNEQFF
>TRBD1|TRBJ1-2|14|TRBV6-1|once
TGTGCCAGCAGCTTGACAGGGGGAAAATATGGCTACACCTTC
CASSLTGGKYGYTF
>.|TRBJ2-5|13|TRBV7-2|.
TGTGCCAGCAGCTTGAGGCACCAAGAGACCCAGTACTTC
CASSLRHQETQYF
>.|TRBJ1-6|13|TRBV30|few
TGTGCCTGGAGAGGGCAGGGAAATTCACCCCTCCACTTT
CAWRGQGNSPLHF
>.|TRBJ2-3|11|TRBV5-4|.
TGTGCCAGCAGCTTAGGGGTTACGCAGTATTTT
CASSLGVTQYF
>.|TRBJ1-2|13|TRBV11-2|.
TGTGCCAGCAGCTTACCCAATGCCGGGGGCTACACCTTC
CASSLPNAGGYTF
>TRBD1|TRBJ1-3|14|TRBV29-1|.
TGCAGCGCCAGAGGGACAGGCACTGGAAACACCATATATTTT
CSARGTGTGNTIYF
>.|TRBJ2-3|13|TRBV18|.
TGTGCCAGCGAAGGGGGTTTCACAGATACGCAGTATTTT
CASEGGFTDTQYF
>TRBD1|TRBJ2-7|15|TRBV2|.
TGTGCCAGCAGGGATACAGGGGGGCGAAACTACGAGCAGTACTTC
CASRDTGGRNYEQYF
>TRBD1|TRBJ1-2|16|TRBV5-4|.
TGTGCCAGCAGCTTGGGGGTTGGAGGGGGCCTCTATGGCTACACCTTC
CASSLGVGGGLYGYTF
>TRBD1|TRBJ1-6|15|TRBV2|once
TGTGCCAGCAGTGAACTCGGACAGGGGACTGCACCCCTCCACTTT
CASSELGQGTAPLHF
>.|TRBJ1-3|16|TRBV7-6|once
TGTGCCAGCAGCTTAACCCCAGTAAGATCTGGAAACACCATATATTTT
CASSLTPVRSGNTIYF
>TRBD1|TRBJ2-3|16|TRBV5-1|.
TGCGCCAGCAGCTTGGGGGGGACAGGGGGAGCAGATACGCAGTATTTT
CASSLGGTGGADTQYF
>.|TRBJ2-5|14|TRBV19|.
TGTGCCAGTAGTATTTCAGGGGTCCCGGGGACCCAGTACTTC
CASSISGVPGTQYF
>TRBD2|TRBJ2-7|15|TRBV30|few
TGTGCCTGGTCCTCGGGACTCCACCCGGGGGGCGAGCAGTACTTC
CAWSSGLHPGGEQYF
>.|TRBJ1-1|13|TRBV7-3|.
TGTGCCAGCAGCTCACAGGAGGGCACTGAAGCTTTCTTT
CASSSQEGTEAFF
>.|TRBJ1-5|14|TRBV7-9|.
TGTGCCAGCAGCTTAGAGGCAGGGGCCGGGCCCCAGCATTTT
CASSLEAGAGPQHF
>TRBD1|TRBJ1-6|18|TRBV5-1|once
TGCGCCAGCAGCTCGAGAAGACAGGGTGGAATCAATAATTCACCCCTCCACTTT
CASSSRRQGGINNSPLHF
>TRBD2|TRBJ2-3|16|TRBV5-1|.
TGCGCCAGCAGCTTCATTGTAGGACTAGACTCAGATACGCAGTATTTT
CASSFIVGLDSDTQYF
>TRBD2|TRBJ2-1|13|TRBV5-1|.
TGCGCCAGCAGCTCAAGACTAGCCGATGAGCAGTTCTTC
CASSSRLADEQFF
>.|TRBJ1-1|14|TRBV5-1|.
TGCGCCAGCAGCTTGACGTCGGTGAACACTGAAGCTTTCTTT
CASSLTSVNTEAFF
>.|TRBJ1-1|13|TRBV7-9|.
TGTGCCAGCAGCTTAGACACGAACACTGAAGCTTTCTTT
CASSLDTNTEAFF
>.|TRBJ1-1|16|TRBV19|.
TGTGCCAGTATCCCGGCGGCAGGGTGGGGTAACACTGAAGCTTTCTTT
CASIPAAGWGNTEAFF
>.|TRBJ1-5|15|TRBV19|few
TGTGCCAGTAGTATAGATGTCCACAACAATCAGCCCCAGCATTTT
CASSIDVHNNQPQHF
>.|TRBJ1-3|13|TRBV6-4|.
TGTGCCAGCAGTCAGCGGGGCGGAAACACCATATATTTT
CASSQRGGNTIYF
>.|TRBJ2-7|12|TRBV30|few
TGTGCCTGGACTGGCACGGGCTACGAGCAGTACTTC
CAWTGTGYEQYF
>.|TRBJ2-5|14|TRBV11-2|.
TGTGCCAGCAGCCTCGGAGGCAGGCAAGAGACCCAGTACTTC
CASSLGGRQETQYF
>TRBD1|TRBJ1-4|15|TRBV5-1|.
TGCGCCAGCAGCTCGCCTGGACAGGGGGATGAAAAACTGTTTTTT
CASSSPGQGDEKLFF
>.|TRBJ2-1|16|TRBV19|.
TGTGCCAGTAGTCGGAGCGGTTATAGCTCCTACAATGAGCAGTTCTTC
CASSRSGYSSYNEQFF
>TRBD2|TRBJ2-1|15|TRBV6-1|.
TGTGCCAGCAGGAAGCGGGGGGACTCCTACAATGAGCAGTTCTTC
CASRKRGDSYNEQFF
>TRBD1|TRBJ2-3|14|TRBV18|.
TGTGCCAGCTCACCGGGGACAGGGTTGAATACGCAGTATTTT
CASSPGTGLNTQYF
>TRBD1|TRBJ1-1|15|TRBV7-9|.
TGTGCCAGCAGCTTAGGCAGGGGGCGAAACACTGAAGCTTTCTTT
CASSLGRGRNTEAFF
>.|TRBJ1-4|14|TRBV6-1|once
TGTGCCAGCAGTCGAGACAGGAATAATGAAAAACTGTTTTTT
CASSRDRNNEKLFF
>.|TRBJ1-5|17|TRBV15|.
TGTGCCACCAGCAGAGATCCCACCGGGGGAAACGGGCAGCCCCAGCATTTT
CATSRDPTGGNGQPQHF
>.|TRBJ2-2|18|TRBV11-2|few
TGTGCCAGCAGCTCGAGGAGACCCACAGGGACGAACACCGGGGAGCTGTTTTTT
CASSSRRPTGTNTGELFF